This T cell receptor (beta chain) was observed in a study of blood T cell repertoires in COVID-19. The overall study: Sites in the United States, Italy and Spain provided acute and convalescent COVID-19 samples. From T cells, B-cell-depleted T cells, or PBMCs came the material, which was cDNA or gDNA.

Per the authors' pipeline: Quantification of nucleated cells was approximated via reference gene primer amplification. Generated by immunoSEQ multiplex PCR, the TCRdb table keeps only in-frame clones and is missing some. That table furnishes V, J and clone size, whereas the DNA furnished D and trimming. This sample has 64,000 or so clones, with roughly 91% found just once. This TCR was recovered from a human donor in a cohort sampled during active COVID-19. Sequenced: peripheral blood.

In DNA, the CDR3 is TGTGCCAGCAGTTTTACGGGACAGGGCGGAGAAAAACTGTTTTTT. This gives the protein CASSFTGQGGEKLFF. The V and J genes are TRBV28 and TRBJ1-4; 9 nucleotides match TRBD1. Trimming at V came to 3 bases and at J to 8 bases, leaving 7 bases not matched to a gene. This CDR3 comprises 15 residues. Per germline, CDR1 MDHEN and CDR2 SYDVKM.